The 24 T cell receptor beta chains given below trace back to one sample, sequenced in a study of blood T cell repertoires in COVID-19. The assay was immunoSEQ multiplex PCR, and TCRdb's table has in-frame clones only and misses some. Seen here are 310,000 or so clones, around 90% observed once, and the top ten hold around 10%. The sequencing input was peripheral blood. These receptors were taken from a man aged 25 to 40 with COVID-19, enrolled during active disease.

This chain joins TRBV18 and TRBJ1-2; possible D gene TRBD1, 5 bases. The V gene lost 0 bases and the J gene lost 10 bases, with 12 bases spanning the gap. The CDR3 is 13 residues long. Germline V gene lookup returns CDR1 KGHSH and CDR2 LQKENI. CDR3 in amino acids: CASSPPGQGFYTF. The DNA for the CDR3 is TGTGCCAGCTCACCACCGGGGCAGGGATTCTACACCTTC.

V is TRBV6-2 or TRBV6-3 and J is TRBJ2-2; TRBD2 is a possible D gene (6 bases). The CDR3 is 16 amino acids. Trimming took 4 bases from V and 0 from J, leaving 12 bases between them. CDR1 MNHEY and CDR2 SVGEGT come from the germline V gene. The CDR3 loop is CASSLLAYSNTGELFF. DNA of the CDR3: TGTGCCAGCAGTTTACTAGCTTATTCGAACACCGGGGAGCTGTTTTTT.

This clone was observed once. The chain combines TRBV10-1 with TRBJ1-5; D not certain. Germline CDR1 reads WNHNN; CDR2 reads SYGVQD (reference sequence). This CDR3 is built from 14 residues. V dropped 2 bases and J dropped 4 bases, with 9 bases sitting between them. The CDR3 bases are TGCGCCAGCAGTGAGGGGCCGTATAATCAGCCCCAGCATTTT. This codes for CASSEGPYNQPQHF.

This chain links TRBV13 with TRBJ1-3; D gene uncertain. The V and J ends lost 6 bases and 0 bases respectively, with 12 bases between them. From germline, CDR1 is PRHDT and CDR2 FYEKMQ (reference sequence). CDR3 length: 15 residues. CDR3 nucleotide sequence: TGTGCCAGCAGGCCTGAGTCCCGCTCTGGAAACACCATATATTTT. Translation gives CASRPESRSGNTIYF.

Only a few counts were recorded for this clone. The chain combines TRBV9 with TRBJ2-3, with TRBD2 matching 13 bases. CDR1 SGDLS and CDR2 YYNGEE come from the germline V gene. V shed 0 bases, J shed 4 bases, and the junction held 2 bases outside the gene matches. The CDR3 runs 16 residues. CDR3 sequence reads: CASSVATSGGADTQYF. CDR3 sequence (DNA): TGTGCCAGCAGCGTAGCAACTAGCGGGGGGGCAGATACGCAGTATTTT.

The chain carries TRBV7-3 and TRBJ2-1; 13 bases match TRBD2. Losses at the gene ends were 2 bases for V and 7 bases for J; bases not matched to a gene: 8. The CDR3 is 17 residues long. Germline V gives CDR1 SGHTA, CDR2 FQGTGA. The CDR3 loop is CASSLEIGTSGVNEQFF. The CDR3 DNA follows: TGTGCCAGCAGCTTAGAAATTGGGACTAGCGGGGTTAATGAGCAGTTCTTC.

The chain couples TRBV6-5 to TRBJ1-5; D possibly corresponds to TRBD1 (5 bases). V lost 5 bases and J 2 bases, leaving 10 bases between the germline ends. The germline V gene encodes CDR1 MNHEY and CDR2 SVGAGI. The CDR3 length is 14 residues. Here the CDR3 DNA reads TGTGCCAGCAGTCCCTGGGGGGGCAATCAGCCCCAGCATTTT. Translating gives CASSPWGGNQPQHF.

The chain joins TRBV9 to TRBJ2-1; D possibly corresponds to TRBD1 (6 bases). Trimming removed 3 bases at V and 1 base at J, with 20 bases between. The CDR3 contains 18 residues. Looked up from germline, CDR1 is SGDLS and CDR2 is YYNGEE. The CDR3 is CASSATSWGRTSYNEQFF. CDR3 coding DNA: TGTGCCAGCAGCGCAACTTCGTGGGGGCGTACATCCTACAATGAGCAGTTCTTC.

This chain's CDR3 is CASSRRTGIGHGYTF. Written as DNA, the CDR3 is TGTGCCAGCAGCCGGCGGACAGGGATAGGTCATGGCTACACCTTC. This chain uses TRBV3-1 (or the pseudogene TRBV3-2) with TRBJ1-2; 8 nucleotides match TRBD1. Trimming took 4 bases from V and 6 from J; bases not matched to a gene: 10. Per the germline V gene, CDR1 is LGHDT and CDR2 is YNNKEL (reference sequence). This CDR3 spans 15 amino acids.

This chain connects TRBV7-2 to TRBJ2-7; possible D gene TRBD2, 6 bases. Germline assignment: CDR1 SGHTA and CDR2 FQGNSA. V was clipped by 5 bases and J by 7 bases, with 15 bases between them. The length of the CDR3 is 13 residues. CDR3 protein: CASSPGDSFEQYF. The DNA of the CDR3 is TGTGCCAGCAGCCCGGGAGACAGTTTTGAGCAGTACTTC.

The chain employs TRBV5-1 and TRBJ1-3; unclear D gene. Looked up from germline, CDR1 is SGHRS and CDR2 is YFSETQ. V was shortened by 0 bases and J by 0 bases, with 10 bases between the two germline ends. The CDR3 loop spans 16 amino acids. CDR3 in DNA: TGCGCCAGCAGCTTGGCCCCCCGTTCCTCTGGAAACACCATATATTTT. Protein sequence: CASSLAPRSSGNTIYF.

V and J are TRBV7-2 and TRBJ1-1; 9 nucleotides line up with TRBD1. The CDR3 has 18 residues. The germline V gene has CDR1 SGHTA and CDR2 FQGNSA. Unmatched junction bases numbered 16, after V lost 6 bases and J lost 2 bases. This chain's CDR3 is CASRPLPGQGGVNTEAFF. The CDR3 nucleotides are TGTGCCAGCAGGCCCCTCCCGGGACAGGGAGGAGTAAACACTGAAGCTTTCTTT. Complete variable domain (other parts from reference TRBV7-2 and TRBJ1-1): GAGVSQSPSNKVTEKGKDVELRCDPISGHTALYWYRQSLGQGLEFLIYFQGNSAPDKSGLPSDRFSAERTGGSVSTLTIQRTQQEDSAVYLCASRPLPGQGGVNTEAFFGQGTRLTVV.

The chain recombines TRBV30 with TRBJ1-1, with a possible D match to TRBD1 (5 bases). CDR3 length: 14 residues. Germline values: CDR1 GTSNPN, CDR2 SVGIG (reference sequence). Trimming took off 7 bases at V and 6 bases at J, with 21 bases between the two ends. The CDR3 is CAYGGTHLAAEAFF. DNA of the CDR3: TGTGCCTATGGAGGGACCCACTTAGCCGCTGAAGCTTTCTTT.

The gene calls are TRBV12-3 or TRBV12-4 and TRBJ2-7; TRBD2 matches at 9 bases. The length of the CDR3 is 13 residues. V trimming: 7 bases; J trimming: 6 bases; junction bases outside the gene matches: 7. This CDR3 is CASMSSSGTEQYF. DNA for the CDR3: TGTGCCAGCATGTCCTCTAGCGGGACCGAGCAGTACTTC.

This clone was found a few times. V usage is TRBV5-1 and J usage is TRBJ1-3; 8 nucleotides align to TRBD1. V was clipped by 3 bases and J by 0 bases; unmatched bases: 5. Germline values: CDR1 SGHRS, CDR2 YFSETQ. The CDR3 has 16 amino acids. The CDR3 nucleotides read TGCGCCAGCAGCTCAACCGGGACAGGCTCTGGAAACACCATATATTTT. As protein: CASSSTGTGSGNTIYF. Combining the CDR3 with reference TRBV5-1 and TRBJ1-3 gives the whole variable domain KAGVTQTPRYLIKTRGQQVTLSCSPISGHRSVSWYQQTPGQGLQFLFEYFSETQRNKGNFPGRFSGRQFSNSRSEMNVSTLELGDSALYLCASSSTGTGSGNTIYFGEGSWLTVV.

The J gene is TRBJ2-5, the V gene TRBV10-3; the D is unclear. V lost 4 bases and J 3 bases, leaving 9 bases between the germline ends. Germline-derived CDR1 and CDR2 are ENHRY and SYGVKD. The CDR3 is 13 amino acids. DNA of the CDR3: TGTGCCATCAGTGTCGAGTTAGAAGAGACCCAGTACTTC. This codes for CAISVELEETQYF.

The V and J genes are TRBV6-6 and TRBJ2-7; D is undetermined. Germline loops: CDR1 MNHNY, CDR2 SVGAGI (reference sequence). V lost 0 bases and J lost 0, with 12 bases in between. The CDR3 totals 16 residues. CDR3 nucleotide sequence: TGTGCCAGCAGTTACTCGATTGGCCAGTCCTCCTACGAGCAGTACTTC. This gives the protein CASSYSIGQSSYEQYF.

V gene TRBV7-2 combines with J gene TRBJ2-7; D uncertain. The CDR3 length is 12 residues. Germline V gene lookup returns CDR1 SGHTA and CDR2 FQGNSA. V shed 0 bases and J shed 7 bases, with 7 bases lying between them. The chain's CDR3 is CASSLARSEQYF. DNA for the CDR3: TGTGCCAGCAGCTTAGCGAGAAGTGAGCAGTACTTC.

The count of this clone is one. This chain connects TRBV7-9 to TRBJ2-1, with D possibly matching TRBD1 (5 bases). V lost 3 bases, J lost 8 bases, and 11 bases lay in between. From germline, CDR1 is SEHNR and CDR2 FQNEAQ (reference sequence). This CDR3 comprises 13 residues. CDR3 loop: CASSFVGPDEQFF. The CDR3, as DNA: TGTGCCAGCAGCTTTGTGGGGCCCGATGAGCAGTTCTTC. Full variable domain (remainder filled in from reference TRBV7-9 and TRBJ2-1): DTGVSQNPRHKITKRGQNVTFRCDPISEHNRLYWYRQTLGQGPEFLTYFQNEAQLEKSRLLSDRFSAERPKGSFSTLEIQRTEQGDSAMYLCASSFVGPDEQFFGPGTRLTVL.

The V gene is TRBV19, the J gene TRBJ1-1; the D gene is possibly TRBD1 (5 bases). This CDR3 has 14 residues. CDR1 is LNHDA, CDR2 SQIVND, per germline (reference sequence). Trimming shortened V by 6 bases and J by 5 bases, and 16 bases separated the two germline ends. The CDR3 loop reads CASRRSGGSTEAFF. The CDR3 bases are TGTGCCAGTAGGAGGAGCGGGGGAAGTACTGAAGCTTTCTTT.

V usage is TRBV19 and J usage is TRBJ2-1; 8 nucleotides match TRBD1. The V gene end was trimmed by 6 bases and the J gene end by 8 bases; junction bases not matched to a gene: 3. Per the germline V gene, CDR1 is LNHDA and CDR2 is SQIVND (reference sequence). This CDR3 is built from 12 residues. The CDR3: CASRTGAHEQFF. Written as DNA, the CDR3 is TGTGCCAGTAGGACAGGGGCCCATGAGCAGTTCTTC. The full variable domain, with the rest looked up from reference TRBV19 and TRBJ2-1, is DGGITQSPKYLFRKEGQNVTLSCEQNLNHDAMYWYRQDPGQGLRLIYYSQIVNDFQKGDIAEGYSVSREKKESFPLTVTSAQKNPTAFYLCASRTGAHEQFFGPGTRLTVL.

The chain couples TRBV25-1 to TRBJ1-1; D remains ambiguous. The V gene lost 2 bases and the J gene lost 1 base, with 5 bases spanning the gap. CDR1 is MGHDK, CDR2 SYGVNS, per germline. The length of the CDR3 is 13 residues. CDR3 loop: CASSEPGNTEAFF. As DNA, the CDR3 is TGTGCCAGCAGTGAACCCGGGAACACTGAAGCTTTCTTT. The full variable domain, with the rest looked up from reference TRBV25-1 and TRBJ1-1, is EADIYQTPRYLVIGTGKKITLECSQTMGHDKMYWYQQDPGMELHLIHYSYGVNSTEKGDLSSESTVSRIRTEHFPLTLESARPSHTSQYLCASSEPGNTEAFFGQGTRLTVV.

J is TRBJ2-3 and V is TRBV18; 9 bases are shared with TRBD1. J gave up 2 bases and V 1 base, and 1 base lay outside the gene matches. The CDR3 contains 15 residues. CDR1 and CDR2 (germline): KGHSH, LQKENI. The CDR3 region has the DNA TGTGCCAGCTCACCACGGGACAGGGCCACAGATACGCAGTATTTT. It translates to CASSPRDRATDTQYF.

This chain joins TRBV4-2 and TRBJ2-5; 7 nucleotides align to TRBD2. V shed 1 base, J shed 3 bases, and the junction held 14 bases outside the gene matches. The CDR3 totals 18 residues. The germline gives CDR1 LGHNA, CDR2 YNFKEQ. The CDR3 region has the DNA TGTGCCAGCAGCCAAGTTCTCACCGGACTAGGAAGAGAAGAGACCCAGTACTTC. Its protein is CASSQVLTGLGREETQYF.